This T cell receptor (beta chain) comes out of a study of T cell responses to AZD1222 COVID-19 vaccine. CDR1 is LGHDT, CDR2 YNNKEL, per germline (reference sequence). The CDR3 is 16 amino acids. Germline trimming cut 3 bases from V and 4 bases from J; bases unmatched to any gene: 8. Clones were sequenced by immunoSEQ multiplex PCR, and TCRdb holds only the in-frame ones, with some missing. The data contain under 60,000 clones, around nine tenths of them singletons. This clone appeared once. The sequence came from an adult who received the AZD1222 COVID-19 vaccine. The V call is TRBV3-1 (or the pseudogene TRBV3-2), the J call TRBJ2-5; TRBD2 agrees at 10 bases. The sample was peripheral blood, taken 28 days after the second AZD1222 dose. This CDR3 reads CASSQSMASGRETQYF. As DNA, the CDR3 is TGTGCCAGCAGCCAGTCCATGGCTAGCGGGAGAGAGACCCAGTACTTC.